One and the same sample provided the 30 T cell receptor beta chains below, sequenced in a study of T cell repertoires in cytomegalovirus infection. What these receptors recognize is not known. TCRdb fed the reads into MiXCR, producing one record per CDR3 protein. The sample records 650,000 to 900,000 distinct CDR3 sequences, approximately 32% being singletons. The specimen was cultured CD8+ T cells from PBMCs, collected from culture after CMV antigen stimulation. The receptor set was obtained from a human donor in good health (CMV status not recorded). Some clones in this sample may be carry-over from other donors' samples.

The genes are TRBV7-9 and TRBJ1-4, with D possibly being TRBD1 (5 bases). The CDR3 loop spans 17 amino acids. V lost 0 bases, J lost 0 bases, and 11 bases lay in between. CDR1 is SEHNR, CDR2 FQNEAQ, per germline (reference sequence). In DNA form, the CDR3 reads TGTGCCAGCAGCTTAGCGGACATCGTTGCAACTAATGAAAAACTGTTTTTT. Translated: CASSLADIVATNEKLFF.

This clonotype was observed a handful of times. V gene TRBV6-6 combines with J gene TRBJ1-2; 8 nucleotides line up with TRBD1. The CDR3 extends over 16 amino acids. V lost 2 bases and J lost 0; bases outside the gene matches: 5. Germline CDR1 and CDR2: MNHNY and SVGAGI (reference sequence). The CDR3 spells CASSYATGGSNYGYTF. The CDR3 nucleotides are TGTGCCAGCAGTTACGCAACAGGGGGTTCTAACTATGGCTACACCTTC.

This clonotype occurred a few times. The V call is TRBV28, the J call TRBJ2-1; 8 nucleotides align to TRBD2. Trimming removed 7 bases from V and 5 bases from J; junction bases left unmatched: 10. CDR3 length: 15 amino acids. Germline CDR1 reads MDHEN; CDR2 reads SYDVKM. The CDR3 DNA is TGTGCCAGCACCGCCTCGGGGGGGAGCGACAATGAGCAGTTCTTC. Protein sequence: CASTASGGSDNEQFF.

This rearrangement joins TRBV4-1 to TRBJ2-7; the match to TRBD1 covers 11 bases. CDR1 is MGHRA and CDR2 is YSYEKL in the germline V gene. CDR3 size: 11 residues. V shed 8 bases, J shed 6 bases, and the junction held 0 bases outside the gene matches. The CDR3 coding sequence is TGCGCCAGCGGACAGGGGGCCGAGCAGTACTTC. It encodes CASGQGAEQYF.

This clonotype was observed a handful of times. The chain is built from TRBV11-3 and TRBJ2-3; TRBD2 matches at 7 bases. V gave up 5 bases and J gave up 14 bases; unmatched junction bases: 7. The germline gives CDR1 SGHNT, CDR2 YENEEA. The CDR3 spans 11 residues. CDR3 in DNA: TGTGCCAGCAGCATGGGGGGGGAGTTGTATTTT. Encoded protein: CASSMGGELYF.

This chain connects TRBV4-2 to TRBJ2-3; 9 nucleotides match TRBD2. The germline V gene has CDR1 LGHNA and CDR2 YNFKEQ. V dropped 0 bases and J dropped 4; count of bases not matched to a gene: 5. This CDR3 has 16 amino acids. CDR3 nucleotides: TGTGCCAGCAGCCAAGACTTGCGGGGGGGGGCAGATACGCAGTATTTT. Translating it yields CASSQDLRGGADTQYF.

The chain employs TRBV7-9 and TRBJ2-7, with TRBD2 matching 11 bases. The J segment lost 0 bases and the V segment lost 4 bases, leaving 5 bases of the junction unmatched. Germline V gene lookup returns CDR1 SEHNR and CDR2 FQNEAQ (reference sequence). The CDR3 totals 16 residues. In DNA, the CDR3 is TGTGCCAGCAGCTCTTCCACTAGCGGGGGCTCCTACGAGCAGTACTTC. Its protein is CASSSSTSGGSYEQYF.

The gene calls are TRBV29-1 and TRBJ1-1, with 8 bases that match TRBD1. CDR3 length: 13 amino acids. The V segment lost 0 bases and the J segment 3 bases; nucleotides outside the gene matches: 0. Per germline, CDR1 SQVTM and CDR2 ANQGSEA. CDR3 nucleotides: TGCAGCGTTGAAGAGACAGGGGACACTGAAGCTTTCTTT. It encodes CSVEETGDTEAFF.

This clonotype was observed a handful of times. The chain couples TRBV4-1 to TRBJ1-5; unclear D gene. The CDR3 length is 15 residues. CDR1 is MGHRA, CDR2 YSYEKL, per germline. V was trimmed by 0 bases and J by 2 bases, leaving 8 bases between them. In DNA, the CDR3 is TGCGCCAGCAGCCAAGAGGGTAGCGGCAATCAGCCCCAGCATTTT. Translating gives CASSQEGSGNQPQHF.

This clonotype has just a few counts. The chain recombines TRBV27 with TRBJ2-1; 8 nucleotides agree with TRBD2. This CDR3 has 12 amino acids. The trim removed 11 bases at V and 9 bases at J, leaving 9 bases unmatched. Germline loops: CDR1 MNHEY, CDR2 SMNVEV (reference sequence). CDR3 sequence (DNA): TGTGCCTCCGCGGGGGGCTCCGGTGAGCAGTTCTTC. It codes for CASAGGSGEQFF.

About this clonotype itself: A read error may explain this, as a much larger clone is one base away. Here the CDR3 DNA reads TGTGCCAACACCCTTCGATCCGGGATTAATTCACCCCTCCACTTT. Residues: CANTLRSGINSPLHF. The J gene is TRBJ1-6, the V gene TRBV7-2; D uncertain. Germline CDR1 is SGHTA and CDR2 is FQGNSA. V was trimmed by 10 bases and J by 6 bases, leaving 19 bases between them. The CDR3 runs to 15 residues.

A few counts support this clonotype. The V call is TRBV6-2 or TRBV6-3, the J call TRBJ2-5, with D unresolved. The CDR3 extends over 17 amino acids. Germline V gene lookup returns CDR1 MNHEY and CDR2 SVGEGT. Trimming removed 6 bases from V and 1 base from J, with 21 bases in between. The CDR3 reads CASSSHPSRDLQETQYF. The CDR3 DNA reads TGTGCCAGCAGCTCACACCCCTCCCGCGACCTCCAAGAGACCCAGTACTTC.

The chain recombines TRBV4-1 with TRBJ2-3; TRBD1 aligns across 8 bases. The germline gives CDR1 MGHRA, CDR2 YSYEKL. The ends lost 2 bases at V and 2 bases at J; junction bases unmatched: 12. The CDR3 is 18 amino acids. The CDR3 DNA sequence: TGCGCCAGCAGCCAAACACTTATACAGGGGGGCGACACAGATACGCAGTATTTT. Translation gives CASSQTLIQGGDTDTQYF.

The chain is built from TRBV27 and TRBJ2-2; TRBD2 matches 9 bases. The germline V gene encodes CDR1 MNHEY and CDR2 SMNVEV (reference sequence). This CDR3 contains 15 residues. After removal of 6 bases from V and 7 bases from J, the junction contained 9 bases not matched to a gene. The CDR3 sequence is CASRFMAGGIGELFF. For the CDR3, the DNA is TGTGCCAGCAGATTTATGGCGGGGGGGATCGGGGAGCTGTTTTTT.

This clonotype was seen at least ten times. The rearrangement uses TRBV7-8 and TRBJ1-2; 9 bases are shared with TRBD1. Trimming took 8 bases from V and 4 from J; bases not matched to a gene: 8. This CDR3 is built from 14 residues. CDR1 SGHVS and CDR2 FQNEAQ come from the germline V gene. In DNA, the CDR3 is TGTGCCAGCGCCCCGGGACAGGGTAGCTATGGCTACACCTTC. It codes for CASAPGQGSYGYTF.

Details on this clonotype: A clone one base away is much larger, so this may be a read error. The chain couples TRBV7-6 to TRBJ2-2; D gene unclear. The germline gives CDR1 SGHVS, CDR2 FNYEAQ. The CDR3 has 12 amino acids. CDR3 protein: CASQVNTRELFF. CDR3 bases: TGTGCCAGCCAGGTGAACACCAGGGAGCTGTTTTTT.

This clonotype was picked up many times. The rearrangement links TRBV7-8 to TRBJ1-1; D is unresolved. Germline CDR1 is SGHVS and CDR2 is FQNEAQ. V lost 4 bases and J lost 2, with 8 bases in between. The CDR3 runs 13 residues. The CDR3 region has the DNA TGTGCCAGCAGCTCGGACCCTAACACTGAAGCTTTCTTT. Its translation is CASSSDPNTEAFF.

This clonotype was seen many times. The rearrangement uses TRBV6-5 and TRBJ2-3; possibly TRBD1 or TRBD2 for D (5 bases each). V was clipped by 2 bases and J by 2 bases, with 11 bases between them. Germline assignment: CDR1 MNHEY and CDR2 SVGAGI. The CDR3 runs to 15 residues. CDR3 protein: CASSYGGRVTDTQYF. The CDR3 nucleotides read TGTGCCAGCAGTTACGGGGGAAGGGTCACAGATACGCAGTATTTT.

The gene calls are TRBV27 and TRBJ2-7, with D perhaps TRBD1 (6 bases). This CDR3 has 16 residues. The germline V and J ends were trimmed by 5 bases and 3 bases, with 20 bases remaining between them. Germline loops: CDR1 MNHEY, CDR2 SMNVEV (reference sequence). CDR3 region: CASSPLTRGPVYEQYV. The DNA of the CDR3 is TGTGCCAGCAGTCCACTAACCAGGGGTCCGGTCTACGAGCAGTACGTC.

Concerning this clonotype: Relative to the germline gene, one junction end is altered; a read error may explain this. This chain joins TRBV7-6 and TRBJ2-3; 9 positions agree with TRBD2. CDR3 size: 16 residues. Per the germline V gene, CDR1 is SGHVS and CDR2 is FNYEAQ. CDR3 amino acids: CASSPLAGYSTGTQYF. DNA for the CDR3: TGTGCCAGCAGCCCGCTAGCGGGGTATAGCACAGGTACGCAGTATTTT.

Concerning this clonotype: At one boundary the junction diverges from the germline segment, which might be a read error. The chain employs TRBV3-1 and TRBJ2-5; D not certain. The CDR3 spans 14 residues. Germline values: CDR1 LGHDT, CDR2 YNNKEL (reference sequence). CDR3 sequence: CASNQEPIQETQYF. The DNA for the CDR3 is TGTGCCAGCAACCAAGAGCCCATCCAAGAGACCCAGTACTTC.

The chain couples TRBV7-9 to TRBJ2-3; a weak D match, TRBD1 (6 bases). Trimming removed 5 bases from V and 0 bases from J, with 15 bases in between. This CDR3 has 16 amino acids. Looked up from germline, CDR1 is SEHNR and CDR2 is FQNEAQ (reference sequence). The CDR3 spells CASSRADRRSTDTQYF. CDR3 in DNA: TGTGCCAGCAGCCGAGCTGACAGGAGAAGCACAGATACGCAGTATTTT.

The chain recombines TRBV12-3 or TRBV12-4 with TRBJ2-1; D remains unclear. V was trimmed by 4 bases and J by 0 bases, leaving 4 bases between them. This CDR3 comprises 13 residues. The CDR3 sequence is CASSWLSYNEQFF. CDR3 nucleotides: TGTGCCAGCAGTTGGCTCTCCTACAATGAGCAGTTCTTC.

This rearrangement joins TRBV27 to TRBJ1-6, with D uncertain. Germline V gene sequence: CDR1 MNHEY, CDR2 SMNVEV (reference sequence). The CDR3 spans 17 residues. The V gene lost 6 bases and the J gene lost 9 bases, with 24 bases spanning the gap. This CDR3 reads CASSRGSSGVVGSPLHF. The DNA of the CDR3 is TGTGCCAGCAGCCGAGGGTCGTCTGGGGTGGTAGGTTCACCCCTCCACTTT.

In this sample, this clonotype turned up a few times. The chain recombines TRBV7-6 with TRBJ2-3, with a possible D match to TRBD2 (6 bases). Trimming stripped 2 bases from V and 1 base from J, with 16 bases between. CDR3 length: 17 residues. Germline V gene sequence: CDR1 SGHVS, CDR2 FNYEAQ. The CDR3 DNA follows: TGTGCCAGCAGCTTATCTCTGGGAGGAAGGGGCACAGATACGCAGTATTTT. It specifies CASSLSLGGRGTDTQYF.

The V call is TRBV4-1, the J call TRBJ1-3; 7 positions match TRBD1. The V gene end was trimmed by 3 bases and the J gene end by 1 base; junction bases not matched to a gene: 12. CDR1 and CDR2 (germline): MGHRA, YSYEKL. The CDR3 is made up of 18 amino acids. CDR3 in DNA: TGCGCCAGCAGCCATCGAGCCGGGACAGTGCTTTCTGGAAACACCATATATTTT. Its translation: CASSHRAGTVLSGNTIYF.

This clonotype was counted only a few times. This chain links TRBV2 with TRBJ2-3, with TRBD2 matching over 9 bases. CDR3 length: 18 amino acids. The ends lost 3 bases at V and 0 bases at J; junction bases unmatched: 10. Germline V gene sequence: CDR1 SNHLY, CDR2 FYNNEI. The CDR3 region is CASSDEVAGAESTDTQYF. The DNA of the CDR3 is TGTGCCAGCAGTGATGAGGTAGCGGGGGCGGAGAGCACAGATACGCAGTATTTT.

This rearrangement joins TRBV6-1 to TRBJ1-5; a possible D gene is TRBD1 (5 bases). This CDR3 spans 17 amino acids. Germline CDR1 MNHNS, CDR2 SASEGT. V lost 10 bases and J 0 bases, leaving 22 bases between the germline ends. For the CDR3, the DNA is TGTGCCATCCAGGACCCGAGGGGACTGTATAGCAATCAGCCCCAGCATTTT. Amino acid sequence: CAIQDPRGLYSNQPQHF.

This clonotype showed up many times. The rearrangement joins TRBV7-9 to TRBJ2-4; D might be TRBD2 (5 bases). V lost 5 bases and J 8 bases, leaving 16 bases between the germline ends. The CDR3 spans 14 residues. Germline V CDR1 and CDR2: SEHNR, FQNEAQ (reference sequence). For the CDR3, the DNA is TGTGCCAGCAGCCCTATTTTGGGGAGCGACATTCAGTACTTC. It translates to CASSPILGSDIQYF.

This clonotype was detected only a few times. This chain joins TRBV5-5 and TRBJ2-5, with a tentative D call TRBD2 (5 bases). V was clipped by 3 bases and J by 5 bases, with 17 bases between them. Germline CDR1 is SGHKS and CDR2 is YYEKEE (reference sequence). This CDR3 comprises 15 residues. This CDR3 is CASSSRGLGPETQYF. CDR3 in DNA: TGTGCCAGCAGCTCCAGAGGACTGGGCCCGGAGACCCAGTACTTC.